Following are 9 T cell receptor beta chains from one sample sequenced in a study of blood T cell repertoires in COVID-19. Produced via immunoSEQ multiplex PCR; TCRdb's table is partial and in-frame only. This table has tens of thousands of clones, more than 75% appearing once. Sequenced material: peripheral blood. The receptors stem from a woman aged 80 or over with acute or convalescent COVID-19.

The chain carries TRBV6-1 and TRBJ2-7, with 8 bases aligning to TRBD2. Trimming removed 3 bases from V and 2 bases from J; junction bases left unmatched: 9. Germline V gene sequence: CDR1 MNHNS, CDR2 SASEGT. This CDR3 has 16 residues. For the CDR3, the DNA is TGTGCCAGCAGTGATTCCGGACTAGCCGTCCCCTACGAGCAGTACTTC. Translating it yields CASSDSGLAVPYEQYF.

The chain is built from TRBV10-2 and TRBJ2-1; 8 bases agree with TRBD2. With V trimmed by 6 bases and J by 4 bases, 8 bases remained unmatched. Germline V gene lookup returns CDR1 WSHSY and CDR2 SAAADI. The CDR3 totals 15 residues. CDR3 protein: CASRALAADYNEQFF. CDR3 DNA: TGCGCCAGCAGGGCACTAGCGGCAGATTACAATGAGCAGTTCTTC.

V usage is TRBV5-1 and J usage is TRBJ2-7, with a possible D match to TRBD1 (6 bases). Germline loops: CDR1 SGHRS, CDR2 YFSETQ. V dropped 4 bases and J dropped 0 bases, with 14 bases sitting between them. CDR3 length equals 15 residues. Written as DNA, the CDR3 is TGCGCCAGCAGCGGGTATCAGGGGCCCTCCTACGAGCAGTACTTC. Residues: CASSGYQGPSYEQYF.

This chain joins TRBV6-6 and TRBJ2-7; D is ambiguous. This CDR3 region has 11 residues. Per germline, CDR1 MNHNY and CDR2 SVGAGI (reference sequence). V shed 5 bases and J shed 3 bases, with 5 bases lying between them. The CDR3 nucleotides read TGTGCCAGCAGTCACAACTACGAGCAGTACTTC. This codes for CASSHNYEQYF.

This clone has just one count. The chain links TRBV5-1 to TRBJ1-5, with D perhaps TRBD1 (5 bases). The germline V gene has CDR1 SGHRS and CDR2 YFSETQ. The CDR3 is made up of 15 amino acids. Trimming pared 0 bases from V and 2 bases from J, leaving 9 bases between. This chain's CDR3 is CASSLGGEGNQPQHF. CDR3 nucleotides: TGCGCCAGCAGCTTGGGAGGGGAGGGCAATCAGCCCCAGCATTTT.

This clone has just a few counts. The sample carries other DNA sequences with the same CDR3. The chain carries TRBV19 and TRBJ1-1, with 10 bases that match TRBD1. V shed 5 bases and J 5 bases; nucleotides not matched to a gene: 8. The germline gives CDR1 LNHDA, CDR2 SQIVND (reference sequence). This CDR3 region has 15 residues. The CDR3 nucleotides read TGTGCCAGTAGTCCTAGGACAGGGGGAAATACTGAAGCTTTCTTT. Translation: CASSPRTGGNTEAFF.

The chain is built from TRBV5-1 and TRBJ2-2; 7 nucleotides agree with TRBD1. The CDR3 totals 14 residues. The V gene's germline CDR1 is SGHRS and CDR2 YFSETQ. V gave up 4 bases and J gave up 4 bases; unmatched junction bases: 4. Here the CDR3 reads CASSEQGSTGELFF. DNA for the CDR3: TGCGCCAGCAGCGAACAGGGGTCCACCGGGGAGCTGTTTTTT.

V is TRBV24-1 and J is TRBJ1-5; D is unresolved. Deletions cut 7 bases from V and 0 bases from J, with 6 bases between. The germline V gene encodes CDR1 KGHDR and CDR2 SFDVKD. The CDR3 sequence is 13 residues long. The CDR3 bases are TGTGCCACCAGACCCGGTAGCAATCAGCCCCAGCATTTT. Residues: CATRPGSNQPQHF.

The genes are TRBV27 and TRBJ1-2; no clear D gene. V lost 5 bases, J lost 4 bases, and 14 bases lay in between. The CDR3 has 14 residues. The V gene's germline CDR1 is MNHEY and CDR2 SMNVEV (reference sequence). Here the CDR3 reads CASSLAMAGYGYTF. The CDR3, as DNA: TGTGCCAGCAGTCTTGCGATGGCGGGCTATGGCTACACCTTC.